Below are 30 T cell receptor beta chains sequenced from a single sample in a study of cytomegalovirus exposure and HLA in healthy donors. Method: immunoSEQ multiplex PCR; TCRdb's copy keeps in-frame clones and lacks some. The repertoire has 250,000 to 400,000 clones, 70% to 90% of them found once; the top ten carry approximately 0.96%. The material sequenced was PBMCs. The receptors here all came from a young man in good health and CMV-seronegative.

This chain uses TRBV7-6 with TRBJ2-7, with 9 positions matching TRBD1. Germline V CDR1 and CDR2: SGHVS, FNYEAQ. Losses at the gene ends were 5 bases for V and 5 bases for J; bases not matched to a gene: 1. The CDR3 totals 12 residues. The CDR3 region has the DNA TGTGCCAGCAGCCGACAGGGGGACGAGCAGTACTTC. This translates into CASSRQGDEQYF.

V is TRBV18 and J is TRBJ2-3, with a possible D match to TRBD1 (6 bases). CDR1 and CDR2 from the germline V gene are KGHSH and LQKENI. Deletions cut 2 bases from V and 0 bases from J, with 9 bases between. This CDR3 is 15 amino acids long. The CDR3 DNA sequence: TGTGCCAGCTCACCAAACAGGGAAAGCACAGATACGCAGTATTTT. Protein product: CASSPNRESTDTQYF.

The genes are TRBV19 and TRBJ1-1; possible D gene TRBD1, 6 bases. Per germline, CDR1 LNHDA and CDR2 SQIVND (reference sequence). V was clipped by 5 bases and J by 7 bases, with 17 bases between them. The CDR3 contains 14 residues. The chain's CDR3 is CASSSATGRGEAFF. In DNA, the CDR3 is TGTGCCAGTAGTTCCGCAACAGGGAGAGGTGAAGCTTTCTTT.

This CDR3 reads CAISESPGQGAYSNQPQHF. The DNA of the CDR3 is TGTGCCATCAGTGAGTCTCCGGGACAGGGTGCTTATAGCAATCAGCCCCAGCATTTT. V and J are TRBV10-3 and TRBJ1-5; 9 nucleotides align to TRBD1. The CDR3 has 19 residues. CDR1 is ENHRY and CDR2 is SYGVKD in the germline V gene. V shed 0 bases, J shed 0 bases, and the junction held 9 bases outside the gene matches.

This clone was seen a single time. V and J are TRBV9 and TRBJ2-7; 9 nucleotides align to TRBD1. Germline lookup yields CDR1 SGDLS and CDR2 YYNGEE. Trimming cost V 3 bases and J 3 bases; bases outside gene matches: 10. The CDR3 spans 16 residues. CDR3 amino acids: CASSATGTGIIYEQYF. The CDR3 DNA follows: TGTGCCAGCAGCGCAACCGGGACAGGGATAATCTACGAGCAGTACTTC.

This chain links TRBV4-3 with TRBJ1-1, with 7 nucleotides matching TRBD1. The CDR3 loop spans 18 amino acids. Germline-derived CDR1 and CDR2 are LGHNA and YSLEER. Losses at the gene ends were 1 base for V and 4 bases for J; bases not matched to a gene: 15. The CDR3 region has the DNA TGCGCCAGCAGCCAAGTTTCGTCAGGGGGTTCTTTGGCCACTGAAGCTTTCTTT. This codes for CASSQVSSGGSLATEAFF.

The genes are TRBV4-3 and TRBJ1-4, with no clear D. Trimming stripped 3 bases from V and 5 bases from J, with 10 bases between. The CDR3 covers 14 residues. CDR1 LGHNA and CDR2 YSLEER come from the germline V gene. The CDR3 DNA reads TGCGCCAGCAGCCAGGGCCACACCAATGAAAAACTGTTTTTT. Translation gives CASSQGHTNEKLFF.

CDR3 loop: CAGSGTLYYEQYF. The CDR3 DNA is TGTGCCGGTTCCGGGACACTTTACTACGAGCAGTACTTC. This chain connects TRBV2 to TRBJ2-7, with a weak D call TRBD1 (6 bases). The ends were cut back, 11 bases at V and 3 bases at J, with 17 bases in the middle. Germline V gene data show CDR1 as SNHLY and CDR2 as FYNNEI. The CDR3 consists of 13 residues.

The chain couples TRBV6-5 to TRBJ2-7; tentatively, D is TRBD1 (5 bases). The V end was cut by 2 bases, the J end by 3 bases, with 5 bases between. Looked up from germline, CDR1 is MNHEY and CDR2 is SVGAGI. CDR3 size: 12 residues. CDR3 region: CASSYDSYEQYF. CDR3 bases: TGTGCCAGCAGTTACGACAGCTACGAGCAGTACTTC.

The chain employs TRBV21-1 and TRBJ1-6; the tabulated D call, TRBD1, remains unverified against the DNA. TRBV21-1 is a documented pseudogene. The CDR3 length is 15 residues. The CDR3, as DNA: TGTGCCAGCAGCAAAATTGGGACAGTGAATTCACCCCTCCACTTT. Translation: CASSKIGTVNSPLHF.

This chain joins TRBV6-6 and TRBJ2-7, with TRBD2 as a possible D gene (6 bases). This CDR3 contains 15 residues. V dropped 2 bases and J dropped 2 bases, with 13 bases sitting between them. The germline gives CDR1 MNHNY, CDR2 SVGAGI (reference sequence). CDR3 sequence: CASSYPGVGAYEQYF. The CDR3 nucleotides read TGTGCCAGCAGTTACCCGGGGGTAGGGGCCTACGAGCAGTACTTC.

This sequence joins TRBV2 and TRBJ1-3, with a weak D call TRBD1 (5 bases). V was pared by 2 bases and J by 2 bases, with 13 bases between. The CDR3 totals 16 residues. Per the germline V gene, CDR1 is SNHLY and CDR2 is FYNNEI. The CDR3 protein is CASSEWAGGAGNTIYF. The CDR3, as DNA: TGTGCCAGCAGTGAATGGGCGGGGGGAGCTGGAAACACCATATATTTT. The variable domain in full, completed from reference TRBV2 and TRBJ1-3, reads EPEVTQTPSHQVTQMGQEVILRCVPISNHLYFYWYRQILGQKVEFLVSFYNNEISEKSEIFDDQFSVERPDGSNFTLKIRSTKLEDSAMYFCASSEWAGGAGNTIYFGEGSWLTVV.

This chain connects TRBV5-1 to TRBJ2-1; TRBD1 agrees at 8 bases. There are 12 residues in the CDR3. V shed 3 bases, J shed 10 bases, and the junction held 3 bases outside the gene matches. The V gene's germline CDR1 is SGHRS and CDR2 YFSETQ. CDR3 amino acids: CASSSGQGEQFF. Here the CDR3 DNA reads TGCGCCAGCAGCTCCGGACAGGGCGAGCAGTTCTTC. The whole variable domain, remainder taken from reference TRBV5-1 and TRBJ2-1, is KAGVTQTPRYLIKTRGQQVTLSCSPISGHRSVSWYQQTPGQGLQFLFEYFSETQRNKGNFPGRFSGRQFSNSRSEMNVSTLELGDSALYLCASSSGQGEQFFGPGTRLTVL.

The J gene is TRBJ1-1, the V gene TRBV19, with 7 bases aligning to TRBD1. Germline loops: CDR1 LNHDA, CDR2 SQIVND (reference sequence). The CDR3 length is 14 residues. The trim removed 5 bases at V and 4 bases at J, leaving 7 bases unmatched. In DNA form, the CDR3 reads TGTGCCAGTAGTCGTGGAGGGGGCATCACTGAAGCTTTCTTT. Translation: CASSRGGGITEAFF.

The chain combines TRBV5-6 with TRBJ2-7; TRBD1 agrees at 7 bases. Germline V lookup: CDR1 SGHDT, CDR2 YYEEEE. The CDR3 loop spans 14 amino acids. The ends lost 3 bases at V and 5 bases at J; junction bases unmatched: 8. This CDR3 is CASSSRGFSNEQYF. In DNA form, the CDR3 reads TGTGCCAGCAGCTCCAGGGGGTTCAGCAACGAGCAGTACTTC. Full variable domain (remainder filled in from reference TRBV5-6 and TRBJ2-7): DAGVTQSPTHLIKTRGQQVTLRCSPKSGHDTVSWYQQALGQGPQFIFQYYEEEERQRGNFPDRFSGHQFPNYSSELNVNALLLGDSALYLCASSSRGFSNEQYFGPGTRLTVT.

The genes are TRBV18 and TRBJ2-3; TRBD2 aligns across 11 bases. The CDR3 contains 16 residues. V shed 3 bases, J shed 2 bases, and the junction held 4 bases outside the gene matches. Looked up from germline, CDR1 is KGHSH and CDR2 is LQKENI. The DNA for the CDR3 is TGTGCCAGCTCACCGGGACTAGCGGAATTCACAGATACGCAGTATTTT. It is translated as CASSPGLAEFTDTQYF.

The rearrangement joins TRBV6-6 to TRBJ1-1; maybe TRBD1 (6 bases). The CDR3 is made up of 12 amino acids. Deletions cut 10 bases from V and 2 bases from J, with 11 bases between. The germline gives CDR1 MNHNY, CDR2 SVGAGI (reference sequence). Here the CDR3 reads CATRDTNTEAFF. In DNA form, the CDR3 reads TGTGCCACCCGGGACACCAACACTGAAGCTTTCTTT.

The rearrangement joins TRBV12-5 to TRBJ1-2; a possible D gene is TRBD1 (5 bases). The CDR3 is made up of 13 amino acids. V lost 6 bases and J lost 4, with 12 bases in between. CDR1 is LGHNT and CDR2 is FRNRAP in the germline V gene. CDR3 sequence: CASGSGGVYGYTF. In nucleotides, the CDR3 is TGTGCTAGTGGCTCCGGGGGGGTCTATGGCTACACCTTC.

This clone was recorded a few times. The rearrangement uses TRBV19 and TRBJ2-7; D is possibly TRBD2 (7 bases). The CDR3 has 15 amino acids. Germline V gene data show CDR1 as LNHDA and CDR2 as SQIVND (reference sequence). Trimming removed 4 bases from V and 3 bases from J, with 16 bases in between. The CDR3, as DNA: TGTGCCAGTAGTACTCTCCCGGGGGGCCTCTACGAGCAGTACTTC. Its translation is CASSTLPGGLYEQYF.

This chain links TRBV7-9 with TRBJ2-7; TRBD2 is a possible D gene (6 bases). The germline gives CDR1 SEHNR, CDR2 FQNEAQ (reference sequence). V was cut by 5 bases and J by 2 bases, with 16 bases left in between. This CDR3 region has 15 residues. In DNA, the CDR3 is TGTGCCAGCAGCCCAAGGGGCGGGGCCGCCTACGAGCAGTACTTC. It specifies CASSPRGGAAYEQYF.

The gene calls are TRBV12-2 and TRBJ1-2; the table's D call, TRBD1, has no DNA check behind it. TRBV12-2 is listed as a pseudogene. The CDR3 runs 14 residues. This CDR3 reads CASLENRGRDGYTF. Written as DNA, the CDR3 is TGTGCAAGTTTGGAGAACAGGGGGCGAGATGGCTACACCTTC.

The chain has TRBV19 and TRBJ1-5, with 7 bases identical to TRBD1. Germline V gives CDR1 LNHDA, CDR2 SQIVND (reference sequence). Germline trimming cut 5 bases from V and 4 bases from J; bases unmatched to any gene: 8. The CDR3 consists of 15 residues. CDR3 amino acids: CASSPPGQVNQPQHF. CDR3 nucleotides: TGTGCCAGTAGTCCCCCCGGACAGGTTAATCAGCCCCAGCATTTT.

The chain couples TRBV6-5 to TRBJ2-7, with a possible D match to TRBD1 (6 bases). Trimming removed 6 bases from V and 0 bases from J, with 12 bases in between. Germline values: CDR1 MNHEY, CDR2 SVGAGI. This CDR3 has 14 residues. The CDR3 region has the DNA TGTGCCAGCAGCGTGGACAGTCGCTCCTACGAGCAGTACTTC. It specifies CASSVDSRSYEQYF.

V is TRBV7-8 and J is TRBJ1-3; the D is unclear. Germline V gene lookup returns CDR1 SGHVS and CDR2 FQNEAQ. Trimming removed 0 bases at V and 6 bases at J, with 9 bases between. CDR3 length equals 14 residues. The CDR3 DNA is TGTGCCAGCAGCTTAGCGGACTCGGAAAACACCATATATTTT. This encodes CASSLADSENTIYF.

This chain uses TRBV6-1 with TRBJ1-2; weak D call: TRBD1 (6 bases). The CDR3 is 13 amino acids. The ends were cut back, 3 bases at V and 7 bases at J, with 12 bases in the middle. Per the germline V gene, CDR1 is MNHNS and CDR2 is SASEGT. Here the CDR3 reads CASSDWGRFGYTF. The CDR3 DNA reads TGTGCCAGCAGTGATTGGGGGCGGTTTGGCTACACCTTC.

V gene TRBV6-1 combines with J gene TRBJ2-7; a weak D match, TRBD1 (6 bases). Germline CDR1 MNHNS, CDR2 SASEGT. The CDR3 runs 14 residues. V lost 7 bases and J 2 bases, leaving 15 bases between the germline ends. CDR3 protein: CASITGTTTYEQYF. The CDR3 DNA sequence: TGTGCCAGCATTACCGGGACAACCACCTACGAGCAGTACTTC.

The chain has TRBV7-9 and TRBJ2-5, with TRBD1 matching 10 bases. CDR3 size: 16 residues. Germline V gene sequence: CDR1 SEHNR, CDR2 FQNEAQ (reference sequence). V was pared by 5 bases and J by 1 base, with 7 bases of the junction left unmatched. The DNA of the CDR3 is TGTGCCAGCAGCAAGGCGGGACAGGGGCCCCAAGAGACCCAGTACTTC. Its translation: CASSKAGQGPQETQYF. The full variable domain, completed using reference TRBV7-9 and TRBJ2-5, is DTGVSQNPRHKITKRGQNVTFRCDPISEHNRLYWYRQTLGQGPEFLTYFQNEAQLEKSRLLSDRFSAERPKGSFSTLEIQRTEQGDSAMYLCASSKAGQGPQETQYFGPGTRLLVL.

The chain uses TRBV19 and TRBJ2-1, with D maybe TRBD2 (5 bases). The germline V gene has CDR1 LNHDA and CDR2 SQIVND (reference sequence). Trimming removed 2 bases from V and 4 bases from J, with 18 bases in between. The CDR3 contains 17 residues. This CDR3 is CASSIPTAGGVYNEQFF. Written as DNA, the CDR3 is TGTGCCAGTAGTATACCGACGGCGGGCGGTGTGTACAATGAGCAGTTCTTC. The full variable domain, completed using reference TRBV19 and TRBJ2-1, is DGGITQSPKYLFRKEGQNVTLSCEQNLNHDAMYWYRQDPGQGLRLIYYSQIVNDFQKGDIAEGYSVSREKKESFPLTVTSAQKNPTAFYLCASSIPTAGGVYNEQFFGPGTRLTVL.

This sequence joins TRBV29-1 and TRBJ2-7; the match to TRBD1 covers 7 bases. CDR3 size: 12 residues. V was clipped by 5 bases and J by 6 bases; unmatched bases: 7. Germline V gene lookup returns CDR1 SQVTM and CDR2 ANQGSEA. CDR3 DNA: TGCAGCGTTCTTAAGGGGGCGGGCGAGCAGTACTTC. Translation gives CSVLKGAGEQYF.

The genes are TRBV9 and TRBJ1-4; 8 nucleotides agree with TRBD1. The CDR3 has 16 residues. J lost 1 base, V lost 2 bases, and 4 bases had no gene match. Germline V lookup: CDR1 SGDLS, CDR2 YYNGEE. This CDR3 reads CASSVGGQGTNEKLFF. CDR3 in DNA: TGTGCCAGCAGCGTCGGAGGACAGGGAACTAATGAAAAACTGTTTTTT.